This T cell receptor (beta chain) originates from a study of response to subunit inactivated influenza vaccine. Study observations and caveats: It was suggested by the authors that few new T cells are recruited by each seasonal influenza vaccination.

The sample holds one count of this clonotype. Its antigen is unidentified. One entry per CDR3 protein, called by TCRdb with MiXCR from the RT-PCR reads. Counted here are roughly 290,000 distinct CDR3 sequences, 20% to 25% occurring once; the ten biggest clones make up more than 8.5%. The germline CDR1 and CDR2 sequences are SNHLY and FYNNEI. This CDR3 comprises 14 residues. V dropped 7 bases and J dropped 5; count of bases not matched to a gene: 8. Sample: PBMCs from blood, taken 21 months after vaccination. The TCR originated in a man aged 50-75 years who received an inactivated influenza vaccine. J is TRBJ2-5 and V is TRBV2; 9 bases align to TRBD1. The CDR3 here is CASNRDRVGETQYF. The DNA for the CDR3 is TGTGCCAGCAATAGGGACAGGGTTGGTGAGACCCAGTACTTC.